These 10 T cell receptor beta chains originate from one sample sequenced in a study of blood T cell repertoires in COVID-19. Sequencing was performed with immunoSEQ multiplex PCR; in TCRdb, only in-frame clones are kept and a portion is missing. The sample has 250,000 to 350,000 clones, about 86% seen once; the top ten hold about 15%. The sample comprised peripheral blood. The source of these receptors is a person between 65 and 79 years old with COVID-19, enrolled during active disease.

The table lists this clone with a few counts. This chain joins TRBV18 and TRBJ2-1, with a possible D match to TRBD1 (6 bases). The CDR3 contains 12 residues. Germline lookup yields CDR1 KGHSH and CDR2 LQKENI. Trimming left V 8 bases short and J 12 bases short, with 17 bases between. The CDR3 sequence: CASGVSTRGQFF. The DNA for the CDR3 is TGTGCCAGCGGGGTATCGACCAGGGGGCAGTTCTTC.

This chain uses TRBV6-5 with TRBJ2-5; 10 nucleotides align to TRBD1. The ends lost 6 bases at V and 4 bases at J; junction bases unmatched: 8. The germline V gene has CDR1 MNHEY and CDR2 SVGAGI. This CDR3 spans 15 amino acids. CDR3 sequence (DNA): TGTGCCAGCAGAAAGGACGACAGGGGGCGAGAGACCCAGTACTTC. Its protein product is CASRKDDRGRETQYF.

This chain joins TRBV27 and TRBJ1-2, with a possible D match to TRBD1 (6 bases). From germline, CDR1 is MNHEY and CDR2 SMNVEV (reference sequence). The CDR3 totals 14 residues. V lost 7 bases and J lost 0, with 12 bases in between. CDR3 protein: CASKRSGANYGYTF. The CDR3 region has the DNA TGTGCCAGCAAAAGGTCAGGGGCTAACTATGGCTACACCTTC.

DNA for the CDR3: TGCAGTGCTTCTCAGGGGTCAGCCCTGTTCTTC. Its protein is CSASQGSALFF. The chain couples TRBV20-1 to TRBJ2-1; a weak D match, TRBD1 (6 bases). With 5 bases removed from V and 15 bases from J, the gap between germline ends came to 17 bases. This CDR3 contains 11 residues. Germline assignment: CDR1 DFQATT and CDR2 SNEGSKA (reference sequence).

The chain couples TRBV9 to TRBJ2-7; TRBD2 aligns across 11 bases. After removal of 0 bases from V and 4 bases from J, the junction contained 3 bases not matched to a gene. Germline CDR1 reads SGDLS; CDR2 reads YYNGEE. The CDR3 has 15 amino acids. The CDR3, as DNA: TGTGCCAGCAGCGTAGACCTAGCGGGAGGTTACGAGCAGTACTTC. It yields the protein CASSVDLAGGYEQYF.

J is TRBJ1-5 and V is TRBV6-2 or TRBV6-3, with D hard to call. This CDR3 has 14 amino acids. V lost 4 bases to trimming and J lost 7 bases, with 14 bases between them. From germline, CDR1 is MNHEY and CDR2 SVGEGT. CDR3 residues: CASSLDGGGQPQHF. Here the CDR3 DNA reads TGTGCCAGCAGTTTGGACGGCGGCGGGCAGCCCCAGCATTTT.

The chain links TRBV7-9 to TRBJ2-3; a weak D match, TRBD1 (5 bases). Trimming took 4 bases from V and 1 from J, leaving 9 bases between them. Germline V gene data show CDR1 as SEHNR and CDR2 as FQNEAQ (reference sequence). The CDR3 has 14 residues. The CDR3, as DNA: TGTGCCAGCAGCTGGCAGGGCGGCACAGATACGCAGTATTTT. Translated: CASSWQGGTDTQYF.

The rearrangement links TRBV6-2 or TRBV6-3 to TRBJ2-1; tentatively, D is TRBD2 (6 bases). Per germline, CDR1 MNHEY and CDR2 SVGEGT. The length of the CDR3 is 13 residues. The V gene lost 6 bases and the J gene lost 6 bases, with 12 bases spanning the gap. CDR3 loop: CASSFGGINEQFF. The CDR3 coding sequence is TGTGCCAGCAGCTTCGGGGGTATCAATGAGCAGTTCTTC.

The rearrangement uses TRBV11-1 and TRBJ2-5, with D possibly being TRBD1 (6 bases). V was pared by 0 bases and J by 3 bases, with 14 bases between. CDR3 length equals 16 residues. Germline V CDR1 and CDR2: SGHAT, FQDESV (reference sequence). The CDR3 spells CASSLAVGRGEETQYF. CDR3 sequence (DNA): TGTGCCAGCAGCTTAGCGGTCGGCAGGGGAGAAGAGACCCAGTACTTC.

The gene calls are TRBV11-2 and TRBJ2-2; 9 nucleotides align to TRBD1. J lost 7 bases, V lost 3 bases, and 6 bases had no gene match. There are 15 residues in the CDR3. Germline V CDR1 and CDR2: SGHAT, FQNNGV. The CDR3 DNA reads as TGTGCCAGCAGCTTTAGACAGGGGGGCATCGGGGAGCTGTTTTTT. This codes for CASSFRQGGIGELFF.